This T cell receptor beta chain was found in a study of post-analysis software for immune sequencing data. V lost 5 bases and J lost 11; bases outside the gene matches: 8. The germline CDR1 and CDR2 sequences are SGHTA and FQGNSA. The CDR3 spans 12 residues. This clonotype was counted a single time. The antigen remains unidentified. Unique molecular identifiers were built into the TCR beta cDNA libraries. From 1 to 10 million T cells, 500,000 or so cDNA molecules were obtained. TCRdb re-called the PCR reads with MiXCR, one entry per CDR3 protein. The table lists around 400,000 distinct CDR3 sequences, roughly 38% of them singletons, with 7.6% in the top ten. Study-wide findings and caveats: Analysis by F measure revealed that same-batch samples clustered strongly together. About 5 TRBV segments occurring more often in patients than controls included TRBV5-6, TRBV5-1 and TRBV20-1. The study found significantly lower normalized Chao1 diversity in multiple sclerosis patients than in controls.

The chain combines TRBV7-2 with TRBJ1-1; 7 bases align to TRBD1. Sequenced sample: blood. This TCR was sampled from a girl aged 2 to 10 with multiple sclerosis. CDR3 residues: CASSRDRVMAFF. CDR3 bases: TGTGCCAGCAGCCGCGACAGGGTGATGGCTTTCTTT.